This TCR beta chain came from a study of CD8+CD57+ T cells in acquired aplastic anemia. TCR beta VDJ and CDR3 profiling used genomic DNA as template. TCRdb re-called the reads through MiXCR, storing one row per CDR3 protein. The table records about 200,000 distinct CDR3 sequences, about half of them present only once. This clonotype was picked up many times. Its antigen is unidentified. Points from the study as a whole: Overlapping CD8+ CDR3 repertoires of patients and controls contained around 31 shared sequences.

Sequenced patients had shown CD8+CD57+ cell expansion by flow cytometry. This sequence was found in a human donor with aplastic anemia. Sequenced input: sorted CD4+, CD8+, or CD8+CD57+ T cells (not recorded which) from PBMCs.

CDR3 nucleotides: TGCGCCAGCAGCTTGTCGCCAGAAGAGACCCAGTACTTC. Its translation: CASSLSPEETQYF. The chain links TRBV5-1 to TRBJ2-5; D uncertain. The V gene lost 1 base and the J gene lost 3 bases, with 7 bases spanning the gap. Germline assignment: CDR1 SGHRS and CDR2 YFSETQ. This CDR3 contains 13 residues.